The 15 T cell receptor beta chains below all came from one sample that was sequenced in a study of regulatory T cells in long-lasting Graves disease. Sequencing libraries for TCR beta were prepared with iRepertoire HTBI primers and Arm-PCR of CDR3 regions. Via MiXCR, TCRdb re-called the multiplex PCR reads, giving one row per CDR3 protein. This table holds approximately 380,000 distinct CDR3 sequences, under 25% found once. Time point defined: persistent/refractory GD, antithyroid drugs over 5 years with positive TRAb. RNA extracted from PBMCs served as the sequencing template. Material: peripheral blood mononuclear cells (PBMCs), obtained when the disease was refractory, from a patient treated with antithyroid drugs. The source of these receptors is a female donor with Graves disease.

A note on this clonotype: A much larger clone sits a single nucleotide away, making a read error possible. The chain employs TRBV7-9 and TRBJ2-5; maybe TRBD1 (6 bases). Germline V gene sequence: CDR1 SEHNR, CDR2 FQNEAQ (reference sequence). V was shortened by 5 bases and J by 2 bases, with 12 bases between the two germline ends. The CDR3 loop spans 14 amino acids. As DNA, the CDR3 is TGTGCCAGCAGCCAAGGACAGACTCAAGAGACCCAGTACTTC. Amino acid sequence: CASSQGQTQETQYF.

About this clonotype itself: A much larger clone sits a single nucleotide away, making a read error possible. Since the CDR3 does not end with the conserved phenylalanine or tryptophan, this likely comes from a read error. This chain joins TRBV7-3 and TRBJ1-1; D not certain. The CDR3 length is 13 residues. Germline values: CDR1 SGHTA, CDR2 FQGTGA. Between the trimmed V and J ends, which lost 5 bases and 1 base, there was a span of 8 bases. The CDR3: CASSQDGNTEAFL. For the CDR3, the DNA is TGTGCCAGCAGCCAGGACGGGAACACTGAAGCTTTCCTT.

This clonotype was detected a few times. The chain combines TRBV27 with TRBJ1-6; D is ambiguous. The CDR3 has 17 amino acids. The germline V gene encodes CDR1 MNHEY and CDR2 SMNVEV (reference sequence). V was cut by 6 bases and J by 7 bases, with 22 bases left in between. In DNA, the CDR3 is TGTGCCAGCAGACCCCCGGTAACCTCAAAAAGGAATTCACCCCTCCACTTT. It specifies CASRPPVTSKRNSPLHF.

Ten or more counts support this clonotype. The rearrangement joins TRBV12-3 or TRBV12-4 to TRBJ1-1; TRBD1 might be the D (5 bases). This CDR3 contains 15 residues. The V end was cut by 5 bases, the J end by 4 bases, with 17 bases between. For the CDR3, the DNA is TGTGCCAGCAGTGGAGGGGACGTCAAGCTCACTGAAGCTTTCTTT. It codes for CASSGGDVKLTEAFF.

The rearrangement links TRBV7-9 to TRBJ2-5, with 13 bases matching TRBD2. The CDR3 is 15 residues long. Looked up from germline, CDR1 is SEHNR and CDR2 is FQNEAQ (reference sequence). V was pared by 5 bases and J by 5 bases, with 5 bases of the junction left unmatched. CDR3 sequence reads: CASSQGLAGTETQYF. The CDR3, as DNA: TGTGCCAGCAGCCAGGGACTAGCGGGAACGGAGACCCAGTACTTC.

This clonotype was seen repeatedly, ten times or more. The chain joins TRBV12-3 or TRBV12-4 to TRBJ2-5; 8 bases agree with TRBD1. This CDR3 has 14 residues. The trim removed 8 bases at V and 1 base at J, leaving 6 bases unmatched. Here the CDR3 reads CASRWGQAQETQYF. CDR3 bases: TGTGCCAGCCGTTGGGGACAGGCCCAAGAGACCCAGTACTTC.

This clonotype was detected many times. V is TRBV20-1 and J is TRBJ1-5; 8 positions match TRBD1. CDR3 length: 16 amino acids. The J segment lost 2 bases and the V segment lost 0 bases, leaving 6 bases of the junction unmatched. Germline loops: CDR1 DFQATT, CDR2 SNEGSKA (reference sequence). The CDR3 nucleotides are TGCAGTGCTAGAGACCCAGGGGGCAGTGGCAATCAGCCCCAGCATTTT. Residues: CSARDPGGSGNQPQHF.

This clonotype was seen many times. The rearrangement uses TRBV7-2 and TRBJ2-5; 8 bases agree with TRBD2. The length of the CDR3 is 19 residues. Germline V lookup: CDR1 SGHTA, CDR2 FQGNSA. V dropped 1 base and J dropped 4; count of bases not matched to a gene: 17. In nucleotides, the CDR3 is TGTGCCAGCAGCTTAGGGCGCGCAACCGCGGGAGGCGTTCGAGAGACCCAGTACTTC. It codes for CASSLGRATAGGVRETQYF. Filled out from reference TRBV7-2 and TRBJ2-5, the complete variable domain reads GAGVSQSPSNKVTEKGKDVELRCDPISGHTALYWYRQSLGQGLEFLIYFQGNSAPDKSGLPSDRFSAERTGGSVSTLTIQRTQQEDSAVYLCASSLGRATAGGVRETQYFGPGTRLLVL.

This clonotype came up a few times. It may be a read error: a sequence one base away is much more abundant. The chain employs TRBV19 and TRBJ1-1; 7 bases fit TRBD1. The CDR3 is 13 amino acids. Unmatched junction bases numbered 4, after V lost 9 bases and J lost 0 bases. Germline V gives CDR1 LNHDA, CDR2 SQIVND (reference sequence). The CDR3 DNA is TGTGCCAGCAGGGGGGAAATGAACACTGAAGCTTTCTTT. It specifies CASRGEMNTEAFF.

The chain is built from TRBV7-2 and TRBJ2-7; TRBD2 matches at 8 bases. CDR1 and CDR2 (germline): SGHTA, FQGNSA. CDR3 length equals 17 residues. V lost 5 bases and J lost 5; bases outside the gene matches: 17. CDR3 nucleotides: TGTGCCAGCAGCACCCAATTGGCGTGGACTAGCTTCGACGAGCAGTACTTC. Translation: CASSTQLAWTSFDEQYF.

This clonotype appeared many times. V usage is TRBV2 and J usage is TRBJ2-7; TRBD2 agrees at 9 bases. Trimming at V came to 6 bases and at J to 2 bases, leaving 5 bases not matched to a gene. This CDR3 spans 14 amino acids. Germline CDR1 reads SNHLY; CDR2 reads FYNNEI. For the CDR3, the DNA is TGTGCCAGCAGACCGGGACTAGCCCCCTACGAGCAGTACTTC. Protein product: CASRPGLAPYEQYF.

This clonotype was picked up a small number of times. This chain joins TRBV20-1 and TRBJ1-5; TRBD1 aligns across 8 bases. CDR1 and CDR2 (germline): DFQATT, SNEGSKA (reference sequence). V was clipped by 1 base and J by 7 bases; unmatched bases: 6. The CDR3 runs to 14 residues. The CDR3 loop is CSARGDRGGQPQHF. The CDR3 DNA sequence: TGCAGTGCTAGAGGAGACAGGGGCGGGCAGCCCCAGCATTTT.

V gene TRBV12-3 or TRBV12-4 combines with J gene TRBJ2-5; D might be TRBD2 (5 bases). The CDR3 has 13 residues. V lost 6 bases and J 5 bases, leaving 13 bases between the germline ends. CDR3 sequence reads: CASRMLGDETQYF. The CDR3 DNA follows: TGTGCCAGCAGGATGCTCGGGGATGAGACCCAGTACTTC.

This chain links TRBV6-9 with TRBJ2-2; D possibly corresponds to TRBD2 (5 bases). The CDR3 spans 17 residues. V gave up 3 bases and J gave up 1 base, with 15 bases separating them. Germline lookup yields CDR1 MNHGY and CDR2 SVAAGI. In DNA, the CDR3 is TGTGCCAGCAGTTACGAGGCCTCGGGGATGAACACCGGGGAGCTGTTTTTT. It specifies CASSYEASGMNTGELFF.

Here the CDR3 reads CATSRSRTGDVEQYF. In DNA, the CDR3 is TGTGCCACCAGCAGGTCTAGGACAGGGGACGTCGAGCAGTACTTC. This chain connects TRBV15 to TRBJ2-7, with TRBD1 identical over 9 bases. After removal of 3 bases from V and 6 bases from J, the junction contained 9 bases not matched to a gene. The germline V gene encodes CDR1 LNHNV and CDR2 YYDKDF (reference sequence). CDR3 length equals 15 residues.